This T cell receptor beta chain was found in a study of T cell responses to AZD1222 COVID-19 vaccine. Study conclusions and caveats: Spike-specific TCR breadth and depth both grew after two AZD1222 doses. Dominant CD4 TCR responses targeted spike regions 160-218 and 743-854. Donors were chiefly white British, with a greater number of females, and clonal diversity was perhaps underestimated.

On this clone itself: Its antigen is undetermined.

V was cut by 1 base and J by 0 bases, with 6 bases left in between. This CDR3 spans 14 amino acids. The germline V gene has CDR1 MNHEY and CDR2 SMNVEV (reference sequence). Sequenced by immunoSEQ multiplex PCR; TCRdb stores in-frame clones only, minus some. Among under 200,000 clones, about 89% were seen once, and the ten largest hold 2.5% to 3%. The clonotype comes from an adult in good health. The sample in question was peripheral blood, obtained on day 0 of MenACWY control vaccination. V usage is TRBV27 and J usage is TRBJ2-5; D unresolved. CDR3: CASSLYGNQETQYF. The CDR3 DNA sequence: TGTGCCAGCAGTTTATATGGCAACCAAGAGACCCAGTACTTC.